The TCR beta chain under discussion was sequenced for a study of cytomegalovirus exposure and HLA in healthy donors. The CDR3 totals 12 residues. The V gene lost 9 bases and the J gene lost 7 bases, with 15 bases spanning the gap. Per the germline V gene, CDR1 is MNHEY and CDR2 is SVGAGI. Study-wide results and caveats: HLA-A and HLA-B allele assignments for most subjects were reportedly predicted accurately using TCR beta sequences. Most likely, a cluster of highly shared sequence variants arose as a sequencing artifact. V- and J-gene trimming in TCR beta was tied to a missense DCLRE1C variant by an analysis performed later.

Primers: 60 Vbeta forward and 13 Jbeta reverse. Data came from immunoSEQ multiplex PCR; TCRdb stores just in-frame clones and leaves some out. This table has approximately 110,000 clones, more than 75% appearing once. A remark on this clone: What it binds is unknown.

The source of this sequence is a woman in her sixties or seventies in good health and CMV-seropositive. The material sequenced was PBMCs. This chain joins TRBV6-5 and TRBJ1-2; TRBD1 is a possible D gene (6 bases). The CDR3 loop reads CASGTQGSGYTF. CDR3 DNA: TGTGCCAGTGGGACCCAGGGGTCTGGCTACACCTTC.